This TCR beta chain was captured in a study of Graves' ophthalmopathy and Graves' hyperthyroidism. As for the study in general: Ophthalmopathy absent within 18 months of follow-up marked hyperthyroidism as stable.

With 6 bases removed from V and 4 bases from J, the gap between germline ends came to 13 bases. The germline gives CDR1 SGHDN, CDR2 FVKESK. The CDR3 covers 14 residues. This clonotype occurred once. This may stem from a read error, because a much larger clone lies one nucleotide away. RNA transcripts served as template for amplifying TCR beta CDR3 sequences. Amplification began with first-round RT-PCR using HTBI primers, then second-round multiplex PCR was performed. TCRdb re-analysed the multiplex PCR reads in MiXCR, keeping a single row per CDR3 protein. The sample holds around 590,000 distinct CDR3 sequences; roughly 40% are singletons and the top ten take roughly 4.5%.

The V call is TRBV14, the J call TRBJ1-5; D gene ambiguous. The clonotype comes from an adult man with Graves' hyperthyroidism. The sample consisted of peripheral blood or thyroid tissue (not recorded which). The CDR3 loop reads CASSLWYRNQPQHF. The CDR3 DNA sequence: TGTGCCAGCAGTCTCTGGTACAGAAATCAGCCCCAGCATTTT.